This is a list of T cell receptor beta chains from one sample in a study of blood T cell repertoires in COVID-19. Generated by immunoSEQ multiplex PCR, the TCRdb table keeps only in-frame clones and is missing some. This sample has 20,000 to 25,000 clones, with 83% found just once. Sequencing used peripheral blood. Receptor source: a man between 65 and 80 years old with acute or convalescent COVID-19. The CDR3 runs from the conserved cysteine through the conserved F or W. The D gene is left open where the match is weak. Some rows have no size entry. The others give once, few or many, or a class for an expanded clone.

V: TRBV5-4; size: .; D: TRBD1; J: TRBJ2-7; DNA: TGTGCCAGCAGCTCGAAAACGGACAGGCCCCACTACGAGCAGTACTTC; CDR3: CASSSKTDRPHYEQYF
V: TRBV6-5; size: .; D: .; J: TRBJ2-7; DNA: TGTGCCAGCCTAGACCGGGGTACCTACGAGCAGTACTTC; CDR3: CASLDRGTYEQYF
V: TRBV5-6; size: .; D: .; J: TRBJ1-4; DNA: TGTGCCAGCAGCGATACAGGGATGAGGGAAAAACTGTTTTTT; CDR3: CASSDTGMREKLFF
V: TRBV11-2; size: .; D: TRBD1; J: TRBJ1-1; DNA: TGTGCCAGCAGCCGGGACAGGGGGTCAAACACTGAAGCTTTCTTT; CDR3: CASSRDRGSNTEAFF
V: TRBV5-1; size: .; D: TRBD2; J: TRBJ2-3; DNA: TGCGCCAGCAGCTCCGAGCGGGGGGCAGATACGCAGTATTTT; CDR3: CASSSERGADTQYF
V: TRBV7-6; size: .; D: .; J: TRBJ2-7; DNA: TGTGCCAGCAGCCTGCTCCAGGGTTCCTCCTACGAGCAGTACTTC; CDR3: CASSLLQGSSYEQYF
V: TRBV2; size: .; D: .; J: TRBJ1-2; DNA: TGTGCCAGCAGTGAAAGTCGGGGTTACTATGGCTACACCTTC; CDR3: CASSESRGYYGYTF
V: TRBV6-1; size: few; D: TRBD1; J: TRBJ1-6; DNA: TGTGCCAGCAGTGAATCATGGGGACAGGGCAATTCACCCCTCCACTTT; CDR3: CASSESWGQGNSPLHF
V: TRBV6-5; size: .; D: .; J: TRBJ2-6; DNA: TGTGCCAGCTGGAGCTCTGGGGCCAACGTCCTGACTTTC; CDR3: CASWSSGANVLTF
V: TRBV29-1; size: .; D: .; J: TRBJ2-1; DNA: TGCAGCGTTGAAGATCAACAAGCGAATGAGCAGTTCTTC; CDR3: CSVEDQQANEQFF
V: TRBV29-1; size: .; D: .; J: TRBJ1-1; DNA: TGCAGCGTTAGAGCCCCGGCGGGGGTTATGAACACTGAAGCTTTCTTT; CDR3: CSVRAPAGVMNTEAFF
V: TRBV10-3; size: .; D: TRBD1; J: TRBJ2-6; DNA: TGTGCCATCAGTGGGGCCTCAGGGACAGGGGGCTTCGGTGGGGCCAACGTCCTGACTTTC; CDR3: CAISGASGTGGFGGANVLTF
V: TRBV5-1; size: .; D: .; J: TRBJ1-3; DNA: TGCGCCAGCAGCTTGGCTCAGGGCAACGCTGGAAACACCATATATTTT; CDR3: CASSLAQGNAGNTIYF
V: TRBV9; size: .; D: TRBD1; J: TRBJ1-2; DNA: TGTGCCAGCAGCGATCGAGCGGGACAGGGAATCTATGGCTACACCTTC; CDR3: CASSDRAGQGIYGYTF
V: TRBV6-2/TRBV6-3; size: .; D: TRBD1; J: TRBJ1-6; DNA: TGTGCCAGCAACCCAGGGGGCCGGAGCTCCTATAATTCACCCCTCCACTTT; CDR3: CASNPGGRSSYNSPLHF
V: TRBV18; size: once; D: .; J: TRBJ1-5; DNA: TGTGCCAGCTCCCGAACAGATAATAGCAATCAGCCCCAGCATTTT; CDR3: CASSRTDNSNQPQHF
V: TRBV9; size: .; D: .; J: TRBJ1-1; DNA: TGTGCCAGCAGCGTAGAAGGCACGGCTAGGTGGAACACTGAAGCTTTCTTT; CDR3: CASSVEGTARWNTEAFF
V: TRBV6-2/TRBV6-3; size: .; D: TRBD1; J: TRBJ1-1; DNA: TGTGCCAGCAGTGGACAGGGGGCAGCGGACACTGAAGCTTTCTTT; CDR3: CASSGQGAADTEAFF
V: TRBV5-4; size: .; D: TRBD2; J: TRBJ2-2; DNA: TGTGCCAGCAGCCCCGGGACTAGCAAGGGCACCGGGGAGCTGTTTTTT; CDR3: CASSPGTSKGTGELFF
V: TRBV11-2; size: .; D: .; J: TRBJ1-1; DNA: TGTGCCAGCAGCTTAGGGTTCAGGAACACTGAAGCTTTCTTT; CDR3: CASSLGFRNTEAFF
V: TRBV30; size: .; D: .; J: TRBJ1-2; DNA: TGTGCCTGCTCCCTAGGGACACTGGATGGCTACACCTTC; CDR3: CACSLGTLDGYTF
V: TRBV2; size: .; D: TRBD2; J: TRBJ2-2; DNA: TGTGCCAGCGGGCGCGGGGGGAACACCGGGGAGCTGTTTTTT; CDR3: CASGRGGNTGELFF
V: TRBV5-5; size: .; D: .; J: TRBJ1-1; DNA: TGTGCCAGCAGCCTACAGGGAGTAAACACTGAAGCTTTCTTT; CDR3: CASSLQGVNTEAFF
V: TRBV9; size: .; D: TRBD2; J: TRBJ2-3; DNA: TGTGCCAGCAGTGTAATAGCGGGAGAGGGGGATACGCAGTATTTT; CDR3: CASSVIAGEGDTQYF
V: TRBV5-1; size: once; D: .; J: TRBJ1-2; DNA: TGCGCCAGCAGCCGGGGGGGCTTCTATGGCTACACCTTC; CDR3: CASSRGGFYGYTF
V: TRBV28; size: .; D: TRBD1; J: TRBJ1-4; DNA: TGTGCCAGCAGTTCCCAGGGGGGCGCAACTAATGAAAAACTGTTTTTT; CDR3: CASSSQGGATNEKLFF
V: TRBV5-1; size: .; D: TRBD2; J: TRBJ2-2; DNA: TGCGCCAGCAGCCCCCGAGCGGGAGGTAGCACCGGGGAGCTGTTTTTT; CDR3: CASSPRAGGSTGELFF
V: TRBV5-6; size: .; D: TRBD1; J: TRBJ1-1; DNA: TGTGCCAGCAGCTTGCCGGACAGGGTCACTGAAGCTTTCTTT; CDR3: CASSLPDRVTEAFF
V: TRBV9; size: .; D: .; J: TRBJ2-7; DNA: TGTGCCAGCAGTTTGGGACTGAAGGACTACGAGCAGTACTTC; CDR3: CASSLGLKDYEQYF
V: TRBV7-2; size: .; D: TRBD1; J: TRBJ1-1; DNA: TGTGCCAGCACCCTAAACAGGGGTGGCACTGAAGCTTTCTTT; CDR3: CASTLNRGGTEAFF
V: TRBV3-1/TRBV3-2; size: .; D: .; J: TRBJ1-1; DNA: TGTGCCAGCAGCCAAGAGGCAGGGACTTTCTTT; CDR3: CASSQEAGTFF
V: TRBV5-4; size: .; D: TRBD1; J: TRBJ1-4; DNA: TGTGCCAGCAGCATACAGGGGGTGGAAAAACTGTTTTTT; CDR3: CASSIQGVEKLFF
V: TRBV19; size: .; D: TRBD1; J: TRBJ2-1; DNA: TGTGCCAGCAGTCCGGGACAGTACAATGAGCAGTTCTTC; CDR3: CASSPGQYNEQFF
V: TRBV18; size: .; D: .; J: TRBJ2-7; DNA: TGTGCCAGCTCACCAACAGTCTCCTACGAGCAGTACTTC; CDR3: CASSPTVSYEQYF
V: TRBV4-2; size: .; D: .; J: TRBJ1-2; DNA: TGTGCCAGCAGCCAAGAAGTTATAGCCACCTATGGCTACACCTTC; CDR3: CASSQEVIATYGYTF
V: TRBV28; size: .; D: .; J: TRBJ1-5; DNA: TGTGCCAGCAGTTTAAAGGAGAGCAATCAGCCCCAGCATTTT; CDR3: CASSLKESNQPQHF
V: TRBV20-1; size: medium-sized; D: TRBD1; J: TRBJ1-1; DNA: TGCAGTGCTAGTCAGACAGGGGACACTGAAGCTTTCTTT; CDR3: CSASQTGDTEAFF
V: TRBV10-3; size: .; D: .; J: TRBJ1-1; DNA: TGTGCCACCGAAATCGGGGGGGCTGAAGCTTTCTTT; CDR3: CATEIGGAEAFF
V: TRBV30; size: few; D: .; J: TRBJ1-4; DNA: TGTGCCTGGAGTGGGGTCGGGAGTAATGAAAAACTGTTTTTT; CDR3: CAWSGVGSNEKLFF
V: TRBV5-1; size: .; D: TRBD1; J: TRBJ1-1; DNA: TGCGCCAGCAGCCAGGGACAGGGAGTAGATGCTTTCTTT; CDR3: CASSQGQGVDAFF
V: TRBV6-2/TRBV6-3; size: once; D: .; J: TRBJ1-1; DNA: TGTGCCAGCAGTTCAAGGGGCATTGGAAACACTGAAGCTTTCTTT; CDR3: CASSSRGIGNTEAFF
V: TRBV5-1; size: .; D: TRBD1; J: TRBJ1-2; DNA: TGCGCCAGCAGCCTAAGACAGGGGGCAGGGATCTACACCTTC; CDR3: CASSLRQGAGIYTF
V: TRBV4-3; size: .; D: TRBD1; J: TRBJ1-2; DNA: TGCGCCAGCAGCCAGAAGGGACAGACTTCTAACTATGGCTACACCTTC; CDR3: CASSQKGQTSNYGYTF
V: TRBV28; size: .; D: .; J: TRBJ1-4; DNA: TGTGCCAGCAGTCGGCTCCGGAGGGTTGAAAAACTGTTTTTT; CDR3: CASSRLRRVEKLFF
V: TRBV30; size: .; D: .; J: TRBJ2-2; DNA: TGTGCCGCCCGGGTACACACCGGGGAGCTGTTTTTT; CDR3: CAARVHTGELFF
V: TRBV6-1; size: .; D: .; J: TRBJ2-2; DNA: TGTGCCAGCAGTGATCCTTTGGAGGGCACCGGGGAGCTGTTTTTT; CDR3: CASSDPLEGTGELFF
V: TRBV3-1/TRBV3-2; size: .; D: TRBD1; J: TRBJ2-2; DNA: TGTGCCAGCAGTTTACCGGGACAGGGGACCGGGGAGCTGTTTTTT; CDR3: CASSLPGQGTGELFF
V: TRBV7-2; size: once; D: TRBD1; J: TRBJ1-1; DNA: TGTGCCAGCAGCCCCGACAGGGAAAGGGTCACTGAAGCTTTCTTT; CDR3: CASSPDRERVTEAFF
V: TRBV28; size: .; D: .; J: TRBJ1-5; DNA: TGTGCCAGCAGTCAGAGTTCAGGGGCAGGTGGACAGCCCCAGCATTTT; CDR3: CASSQSSGAGGQPQHF
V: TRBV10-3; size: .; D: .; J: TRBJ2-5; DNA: TGTGCCATCAGTGAAACGCGAGAGACCCAGTACTTC; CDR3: CAISETRETQYF
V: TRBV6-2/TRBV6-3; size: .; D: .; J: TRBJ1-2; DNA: TGTGCCAGCAGCCATCGGACAGAGCCTAACTATGGCTACACCTTC; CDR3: CASSHRTEPNYGYTF
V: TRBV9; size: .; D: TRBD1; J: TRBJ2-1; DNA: TGTGCCAGCAGCGCCGGGACAGGGGGCTCTGGGGAGCAGTTCTTC; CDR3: CASSAGTGGSGEQFF
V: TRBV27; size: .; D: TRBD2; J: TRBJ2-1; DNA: TGTGCCAGCAGTTGGACTAGCGGGGGCCGGGGGTACAATGAGCAGTTCTTC; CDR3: CASSWTSGGRGYNEQFF
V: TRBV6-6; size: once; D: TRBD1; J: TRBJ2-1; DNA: TGTGCCAGCAGTTTGACAGGGGTGGGCAATGAGCAGTTCTTC; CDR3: CASSLTGVGNEQFF
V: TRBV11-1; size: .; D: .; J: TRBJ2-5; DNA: TGTGCCAGCAGCCCATCGACAGACACGTGGACCCAGTACTTC; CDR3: CASSPSTDTWTQYF